The rows below give T cell receptor beta chains drawn from one sample of a study of early T cells in non-severe SARS-CoV-2 infection. TCRdb re-called the 5' RACE reads through MiXCR, storing one row per CDR3 protein. Among 83,000 or so distinct CDR3 sequences listed, 10% were seen once. The sequences come from whole blood, collected at baseline. Receptors were obtained from an adult who was a healthcare worker with PCR-confirmed SARS-CoV-2 infection or an uninfected control (not recorded which). Each CDR3 is given without its conserved first and last residue.

TRBJ2-3	TRBV28	ASSLWAGARGDTQY
TRBJ1-4	TRBV18	ASSPGTATNEKLF
TRBJ1-2	TRBV3-1	ASSQDRDRYGYT
TRBJ1-1	TRBV10-3	AAGQGVNTEAF
TRBJ1-1	TRBV7-3	ASSLEGDFTEAF
TRBJ2-1	TRBV28	ASFSPGRTYNEQF
TRBJ2-5	TRBV7-6	ASSSPDLPGQETQY
TRBJ2-2	TRBV24-1	ATSDPGLAGFAGELF
TRBJ2-1	TRBV20-1	SARPGLANNEQF
TRBJ1-2	TRBV29-1	SSHATGTGDYYGYT
TRBJ1-1	TRBV19	ASSTLRTGAEAF
TRBJ2-1	TRBV7-3	ASSPRGTGSNEQF
TRBJ2-3	TRBV9	ASSVSALDTDTQY